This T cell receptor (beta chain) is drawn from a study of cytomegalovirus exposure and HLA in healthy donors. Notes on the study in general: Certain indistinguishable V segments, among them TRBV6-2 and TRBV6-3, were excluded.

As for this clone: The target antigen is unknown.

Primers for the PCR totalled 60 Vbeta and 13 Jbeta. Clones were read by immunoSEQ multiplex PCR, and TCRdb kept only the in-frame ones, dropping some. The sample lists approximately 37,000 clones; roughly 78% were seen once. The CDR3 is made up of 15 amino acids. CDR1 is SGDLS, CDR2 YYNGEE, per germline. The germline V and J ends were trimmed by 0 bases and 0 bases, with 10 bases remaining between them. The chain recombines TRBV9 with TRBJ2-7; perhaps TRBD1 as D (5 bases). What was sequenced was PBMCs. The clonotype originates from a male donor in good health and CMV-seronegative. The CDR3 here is CASSVEGAISYEQYF. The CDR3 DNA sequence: TGTGCCAGCAGCGTAGAAGGGGCGATCTCCTACGAGCAGTACTTC.